These T cell receptor beta chains were read from a single sample in a study of blood T cell repertoires in COVID-19. Sequencing used immunoSEQ multiplex PCR; TCRdb keeps in-frame clones, though not all of them. The sample contains a few hundred thousand clones, roughly nine tenths of which appear only once. Sequenced sample: PBMCs or T cells enriched from blood (not recorded which). The source is a woman in her thirties or forties who had recovered from COVID-19. Both conserved end residues are part of each CDR3. The D gene is left open where the match is weak. Clone size is shown for a subset of rows, as once, few, many or a class of expanded clone.

cdr3_nt	cdr3_aa	v_call	j_call	clone_size	d_call
TGTGCCTCCGACCTAGGGGGCAGGGATCAGCCCCAGCATTTT	CASDLGGRDQPQHF	TRBV19	TRBJ1-5	NA	TRBD1
TGCGCCAGCAGCCGCCCGAACAGGGACACCGGGGAGCTGTTTTTT	CASSRPNRDTGELFF	TRBV5-1	TRBJ2-2	NA	NA
TGTGCCAGCAGCAACGGGCTAGCGGGGGGCCCATCGGGAGAGCAGTTCTTC	CASSNGLAGGPSGEQFF	TRBV7-9	TRBJ2-1	NA	TRBD2
TGTGCCAGCATGAGGACTTTCCAAGAGACCCAGTACTTC	CASMRTFQETQYF	TRBV6-5	TRBJ2-5	NA	NA
TGCGCCAGCAGCTACCCGGACAACAATGAGCAGTTCTTC	CASSYPDNNEQFF	TRBV5-1	TRBJ2-1	NA	NA
TGTGCCAGCTCCGACAGGGGGAGGACCTACGAGCAGTACTTC	CASSDRGRTYEQYF	TRBV18	TRBJ2-7	once	TRBD1
TGTGCCAGCAGCCCCTCCACTAATCGCGGGGAGCTGTTTTTT	CASSPSTNRGELFF	TRBV5-4	TRBJ2-2	NA	NA
TGTGCCATCAGGCGGGCTAGCGGATCCTACGAGCAGTACTTC	CAIRRASGSYEQYF	TRBV10-3	TRBJ2-7	NA	TRBD2
TGTGCCAGCAGCCCAAGTCCCGGGACTAGCGGCCTCACCCGGACCCAGTACTTC	CASSPSPGTSGLTRTQYF	TRBV5-4	TRBJ2-5	NA	TRBD2
TGTGCCAGTAGTACACCCGGAGAGCAACTAGCGGGGGCAACAGATACGCAGTATTTT	CASSTPGEQLAGATDTQYF	TRBV19	TRBJ2-3	once	TRBD2
TGTGCCAGCAGTGGGACTAGTGGTGGGGCTGGTACGCAGTATTTT	CASSGTSGGAGTQYF	TRBV2	TRBJ2-3	NA	TRBD2
TGTGCCAGCTCGCCCCCTAGCGGGAGGGCCGTCGGGGAGCTGTTTTTT	CASSPPSGRAVGELFF	TRBV18	TRBJ2-2	once	TRBD2
TGCGCCAGCAGCCAAGATAACACCTTC	CASSQDNTF	TRBV4-1	TRBJ1-2	NA	NA
TGTGCCAGCAGAAAAGGGGGCTGGACTGAAGCTTTCTTT	CASRKGGWTEAFF	TRBV27	TRBJ1-1	NA	TRBD1
TGCGCCAGCAGCTCCTATCCGGGAGCCTACGAGCAGTACTTC	CASSSYPGAYEQYF	TRBV4-1	TRBJ2-7	NA	NA
TGTGCCACCAGCAGAGATGGCGTTGGGGCACTTTACGAGCAGTACTTC	CATSRDGVGALYEQYF	TRBV15	TRBJ2-7	NA	NA
TGTGCCAGCTCATCGACAGGGGGCTCCGGGGAGCTGTTTTTT	CASSSTGGSGELFF	TRBV18	TRBJ2-2	NA	TRBD1
TGCGCCAGCAGCTTGGTCGGGACAGGGGGCACTGAAGCTTTCTTT	CASSLVGTGGTEAFF	TRBV5-1	TRBJ1-1	NA	TRBD1
TGTGCCATCAGTGAGGGGGGGTACGATCAAGCTTTCTTT	CAISEGGYDQAFF	TRBV10-3	TRBJ1-1	few	NA
TGTGCCTGGGCGGTATCGCGGGGAGGGCGGAACACTGAAGCTTTCTTT	CAWAVSRGGRNTEAFF	TRBV30	TRBJ1-1	NA	NA
TGTGCCAGCAGTACTAACGGGATTTATTCTGGGGCCAACGTCCTGACTTTC	CASSTNGIYSGANVLTF	TRBV2	TRBJ2-6	NA	NA
TGTGCCAGCAGCGCCCCCCCGGGACTATACAATGAGCAGTTCTTC	CASSAPPGLYNEQFF	TRBV7-9	TRBJ2-1	once	TRBD2
TGTGCCAGCAGCCCTAATAGAGGAGGGGAGCAGTACTTC	CASSPNRGGEQYF	TRBV2	TRBJ2-7	NA	NA
TGTGCCAGCAGTGCGACCATACTATCAGGGGTTCACTATGGCTACACCTTC	CASSATILSGVHYGYTF	TRBV2	TRBJ1-2	few	NA
TGTGCCAGCAGTCGACAGGGGGGGGAAAAACTGTTTTTT	CASSRQGGEKLFF	TRBV6-4	TRBJ1-4	NA	TRBD1
TGTGCCAGCAGACCAGGGGTCTCCTACGAGCAGTACTTC	CASRPGVSYEQYF	TRBV6-5	TRBJ2-7	once	NA
TGTGCCACCAGTGATTCCGGTAGCGGGAGGGCCTACAATGAGCAGTTCTTC	CATSDSGSGRAYNEQFF	TRBV24-1	TRBJ2-1	NA	TRBD2
TGTGCCAGTAACCACCGGGACAGGTTAAATGAAAAACTGTTTTTT	CASNHRDRLNEKLFF	TRBV19	TRBJ1-4	NA	TRBD1
TGCGCCAGCAGCCCTGAACACCCGGGTTTCTCCGCCGGGGAGCTGTTTTTT	CASSPEHPGFSAGELFF	TRBV4-1	TRBJ2-2	NA	NA
TGTGCCACCTCAGATACTAACTATGGCTACACCTTC	CATSDTNYGYTF	TRBV6-5	TRBJ1-2	NA	NA
TGTGCCAGCAGCTCAAGGACAGGGGGGACCTCTTACAATGAGCAGTTCTTC	CASSSRTGGTSYNEQFF	TRBV7-2	TRBJ2-1	NA	TRBD1
TGCGCCAGCAGCTTGGACGCGACAGGGACCTACGAGCAGTACTTC	CASSLDATGTYEQYF	TRBV5-1	TRBJ2-7	NA	TRBD1
TGTGCCAGCAGCGCGGGGTGGAGTCAAGAGACCCAGTACTTC	CASSAGWSQETQYF	TRBV9	TRBJ2-5	once	NA
TGTGCCAGCAGCTTAGGGACAGGTGCCTTTTGGGATGGCTACACCTTC	CASSLGTGAFWDGYTF	TRBV7-8	TRBJ1-2	few	TRBD1
TGTGCCAGTAGTCCCAGACTAGCGGGAGAGGGAGATACGCAGTATTTT	CASSPRLAGEGDTQYF	TRBV19	TRBJ2-3	NA	TRBD2
TGCGCCAGCAGTGTCCAAGGACTAGCGGGGGACCTCAGCTCCTACAATGAGCAGTTCTTC	CASSVQGLAGDLSSYNEQFF	TRBV10-2	TRBJ2-1	NA	TRBD2
TGTGCCAGCAGCCCCGGCCCCAGCGGGAGGGCTGGAGCCCCCGTCACAGATACGCAGTATTTT	CASSPGPSGRAGAPVTDTQYF	TRBV21-1	TRBJ2-3	NA	NA
TGTGCCAGCAGCTTACTCGGCGGCGCGGAGACCCAGTACTTC	CASSLLGGAETQYF	TRBV7-3	TRBJ2-5	NA	NA
TGTGCCAGCACGGACAGGGGGCAAGTAGTTGAAAAACTGTTTTTT	CASTDRGQVVEKLFF	TRBV5-6	TRBJ1-4	NA	TRBD1
TGTGCCAGCAGGGGGACAGGGGGGACTGGAAACACCATATATTTT	CASRGTGGTGNTIYF	TRBV2	TRBJ1-3	NA	TRBD1
TGTGCCAGCAGAGCAGGGGGGAGCAATCAGCCCCAGCATTTT	CASRAGGSNQPQHF	TRBV28	TRBJ1-5	NA	TRBD1
TGTGCCAGCAGTGATATGCCGGATAACACCGGGAAGCTGTTTTTT	CASSDMPDNTGKLFF	TRBV2	TRBJ2-2	once	NA
TGTGCCAGCAGCCAAGGCCCTAGCAGGTCCTACAATGAGCAGTTCTTC	CASSQGPSRSYNEQFF	TRBV14	TRBJ2-1	NA	NA
TGTGCCAGCAGCGCACACAGGACAAACACAGATACGCAGTATTTT	CASSAHRTNTDTQYF	TRBV7-2	TRBJ2-3	NA	NA
TGTGCCAGCAGCAAGGACTCGGCCAAAAACATTCAGTACTTC	CASSKDSAKNIQYF	TRBV2	TRBJ2-4	once	NA
TGTGCCAGCAGTTCTACTAGCGGGAGTAACCAAAACATTCAGTACTTC	CASSSTSGSNQNIQYF	TRBV28	TRBJ2-4	NA	TRBD2
TGTGCCAGTAGTAAGACAGGGGACTATGGCTACACCTTC	CASSKTGDYGYTF	TRBV19	TRBJ1-2	NA	TRBD1
TGTGCCAGCAGCTTGACAGGGACGTCTAATGAAAAACTGTTTTTT	CASSLTGTSNEKLFF	TRBV7-2	TRBJ1-4	NA	TRBD1
TGTGCCAGCAGCCCGGACAGTAGCAATCAGCCCCAGCATTTT	CASSPDSSNQPQHF	TRBV7-9	TRBJ1-5	NA	NA
TGCGCCAGCAGCCTACTTGATATGAACACTGAAGCTTTCTTT	CASSLLDMNTEAFF	TRBV5-1	TRBJ1-1	NA	NA
TGTGCCAGTAGCGCAGGGTCAGATACGCAGTATTTT	CASSAGSDTQYF	TRBV19	TRBJ2-3	once	NA
TGTGCCAGCAGGCAAACACAGGGATATCAGCCCCAGCATTTT	CASRQTQGYQPQHF	TRBV28	TRBJ1-5	NA	NA
TGCGCCAGCAGTGCCGATCCAGGCGATACGCAGTATTTT	CASSADPGDTQYF	TRBV10-1	TRBJ2-3	NA	NA
TGTGCCAGTAGAACCAGTGGACAGGGGATGTCTGAAGCTTTCTTT	CASRTSGQGMSEAFF	TRBV19	TRBJ1-1	NA	TRBD1
TGTGCCTGGAGTGTACAGGGCAGGATGAACACTGAAGCTTTCTTT	CAWSVQGRMNTEAFF	TRBV30	TRBJ1-1	NA	NA
TGTGCCAGCAGTTACCCAGGGGCCCGCTCAGGCACAGATACGCAGTATTTT	CASSYPGARSGTDTQYF	TRBV6-2/TRBV6-3	TRBJ2-3	NA	NA